This TCR beta chain was obtained from a study of cytomegalovirus exposure and HLA in healthy donors. Whole-study findings and limits: The later analysis indicated that the majority of CMV-associated TCR beta chains appeared HLA-restricted. Later genetic work tied a missense DCLRE1C variant to beta-chain V and J trimming.

As concerns this clone: Its antigen remains unidentified.

The V and J ends lost 4 bases and 1 base, in that order; junction bases with no gene match: 3. There are 16 residues in the CDR3. Germline V lookup: CDR1 LNHDA, CDR2 SQIVND (reference sequence). Primers for the PCR totalled 60 Vbeta and 13 Jbeta. Produced via immunoSEQ multiplex PCR; TCRdb's table is partial and in-frame only. The data contain 150,000 or so clones, 80% of them singletons. This receptor was obtained from a woman between 40 and 50 years old in good health and CMV-seronegative. J is TRBJ2-2 and V is TRBV19; TRBD2 agrees at 10 bases. Specimen: PBMCs. In DNA, the CDR3 is TGTGCCAGTAGTAAACTAGCGGGACTGAACACCGGGGAGCTGTTTTTT. It encodes CASSKLAGLNTGELFF.